The source of this TCR beta chain is a study of Ad26.COV2.S vaccination and SARS-CoV-2 variants. Whole-study context: COV1001, an Ad26.COV2.S trial, supplied this vaccine-arm donor. The authors gave Ad26.COV2.S intramuscularly, either once or twice 56 days apart.

Germline CDR1 is SEHNR and CDR2 is FQNEAQ (reference sequence). J lost 6 bases, V lost 5 bases, and 10 bases had no gene match. The CDR3 totals 15 residues. The assay was immunoSEQ multiplex PCR, and TCRdb's table has in-frame clones only and misses some. This table holds over 400,000 clones, about nine tenths found once. The treatment is: approximately 18 received Ad26.COV2.S at low or high dose, single or two shots; 5 received placebo; per-sample allocation not given. Day 63 following the first vaccine or placebo injection was when the samples were taken. Remarks on this clone: Its target is unknown.

Study-level points and caveats: The study found higher spike-specific TCR breadth in vaccine than placebo recipients. Total T cell responses may have been underestimated by the TCR breadth and depth analyses.

This rearrangement joins TRBV7-9 to TRBJ1-1, with 9 bases lining up with TRBD1. This receptor was identified in a person between 18 and 59 years old who received the Ad26.COV2.S COVID-19 vaccine or a placebo. Source: peripheral blood, taken in a trial of Ad26.COV2.S vaccine versus placebo. CDR3 in DNA: TGTGCCAGCAGCACCGGACAGGGGCGAGGGCCTGAAGCTTTCTTT. This sequence encodes CASSTGQGRGPEAFF.